Each of the 6 T cell receptor beta chains below was sequenced from the same sample in a study of OX40 agonist ivuxolimab in advanced cancers. Here immunoSEQ multiplex PCR was the method, and the copy in TCRdb shows in-frame clones only, minus some. Among approximately 110,000 clones, around 92% were seen once, and the ten largest hold under 0.9%. The sample was CD4+ or CD8+ T cells sorted from blood, taken in a trial of the OX40 agonist ivuxolimab. These receptors were obtained from an adult with an advanced solid tumor such as melanoma, head and neck, liver or kidney cancer.

The CDR3 DNA follows: TGTGCCAGCAGCTTAGCTGGACTAGCGGGAGATGAGCAGTTCTTC. Protein: CASSLAGLAGDEQFF. The rearrangement links TRBV7-8 to TRBJ2-1, with 13 bases fitting TRBD2. The CDR3 sequence is 15 residues long. V trimming: 0 bases; J trimming: 8 bases; junction bases outside the gene matches: 1. Looked up from germline, CDR1 is SGHVS and CDR2 is FQNEAQ.

The V and J genes are TRBV27 and TRBJ2-1; 11 nucleotides agree with TRBD2. Germline V gene data show CDR1 as MNHEY and CDR2 as SMNVEV (reference sequence). J lost 6 bases, V lost 5 bases, and 12 bases had no gene match. CDR3 length equals 17 residues. The CDR3 sequence: CASSRPTSGILINEQFF. CDR3 in DNA: TGTGCCAGCAGTCGCCCGACTAGCGGGATTTTAATCAATGAGCAGTTCTTC.

V gene TRBV5-4 combines with J gene TRBJ1-2; a possible D gene is TRBD1 (5 bases). The CDR3 consists of 13 residues. Germline lookup yields CDR1 SGHNT and CDR2 YYREEE (reference sequence). V shed 0 bases and J shed 5 bases, with 8 bases lying between them. CDR3 residues: CASSLVGGYGYTF. The CDR3 DNA is TGTGCCAGCAGCTTGGTCGGGGGGTATGGCTACACCTTC.

This CDR3 reads CASSQDLGKPSTDTQYF. The DNA for the CDR3 is TGCGCCAGCAGCCAAGATTTGGGGAAACCTAGCACAGATACGCAGTATTTT. V is TRBV4-3 and J is TRBJ2-3; D gene ambiguous. Trimming removed 0 bases from V and 0 bases from J, with 13 bases in between. Looked up from germline, CDR1 is LGHNA and CDR2 is YSLEER. The length of the CDR3 is 17 residues.

The chain has TRBV19 and TRBJ2-3; no clear D. The length of the CDR3 is 12 residues. The ends were cut back, 3 bases at V and 6 bases at J, with 7 bases in the middle. CDR1 is LNHDA, CDR2 SQIVND, per germline (reference sequence). The CDR3 sequence: CASSIYGDTQYF. CDR3 sequence (DNA): TGTGCCAGTAGTATTTACGGGGATACGCAGTATTTT.

This clone was detected only a few times. The CDR3 reads CSVGGNNQPQHF. The DNA of the CDR3 is TGCAGCGTGGGGGGCAACAATCAGCCCCAGCATTTT. J is TRBJ1-5 and V is TRBV29-1, with D tentatively TRBD1 (6 bases). The CDR3 runs 12 residues. The germline V and J ends were trimmed by 6 bases and 3 bases, with 9 bases remaining between them. Germline assignment: CDR1 SQVTM and CDR2 ANQGSEA.